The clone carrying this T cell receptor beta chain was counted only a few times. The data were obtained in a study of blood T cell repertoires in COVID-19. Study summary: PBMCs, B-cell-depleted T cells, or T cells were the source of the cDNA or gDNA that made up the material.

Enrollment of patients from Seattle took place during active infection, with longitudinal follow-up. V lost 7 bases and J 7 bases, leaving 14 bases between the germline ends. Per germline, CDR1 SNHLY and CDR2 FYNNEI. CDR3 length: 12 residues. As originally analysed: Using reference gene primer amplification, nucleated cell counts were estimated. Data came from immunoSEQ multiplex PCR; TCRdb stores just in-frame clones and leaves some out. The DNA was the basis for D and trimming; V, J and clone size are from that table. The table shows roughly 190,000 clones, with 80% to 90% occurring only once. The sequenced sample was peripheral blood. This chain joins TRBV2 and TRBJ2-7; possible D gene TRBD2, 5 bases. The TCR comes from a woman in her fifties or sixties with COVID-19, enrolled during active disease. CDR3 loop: CASNSGTLEQYF. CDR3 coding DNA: TGTGCCAGCAACAGCGGAACCTTAGAGCAGTACTTC.